The rows below give T cell receptor beta chains drawn from one sample of a study of regulatory T cells in long-lasting Graves disease. One entry per CDR3 protein results from TCRdb running MiXCR on the multiplex PCR reads. The table has 500,000 to 700,000 distinct CDR3 sequences, around 17% seen once. These sequences were also reported in another study, on T cells in Graves' hyperthyroidism and ophthalmopathy.

Sequencing was performed on peripheral blood mononuclear cells (PBMCs), taken at new diagnosis, from a patient treated with antithyroid drugs. The receptors originated from a woman aged 30 to 39 with Graves disease. The CDR3 runs from the conserved cysteine through the conserved F or W. The D gene is left open where the match is weak. Size values are once, few and many counts, or a class for expanded clones, and some rows have none.

j_gene | v_gene | d_gene | abundance | CDR3nt | CDR3aa
TRBJ1-4 | TRBV7-9 | NA | many | TGTGCCTCGAGGGGATCTAATGAAAAACTGTTTTTT | CASRGSNEKLFF
TRBJ2-7 | TRBV5-1 | NA | many | TGCGCCAGCAGCTTGTTGGCGACACGGGTGGGGGAGCAGTACTTC | CASSLLATRVGEQYF
TRBJ1-6 | TRBV27 | TRBD1 | few | TGTGCCAGCAGTAGTCGGACAGGGGCAGGCTCACCCCTCCACTTT | CASSSRTGAGSPLHF
TRBJ1-1 | TRBV20-1 | NA | NA | TGCAGTGCTGGCGGGACGAAGAACACTGAAGCTTTCTTT | CSAGGTKNTEAFF
TRBJ1-1 | TRBV5-4 | TRBD1 | NA | TGTGCCAGCAGCTTGGACAGGGGACCGAACACTGAAGCTTTCTTT | CASSLDRGPNTEAFF
TRBJ2-7 | TRBV7-3 | TRBD1 | NA | TGTGCCAGCAGCTCGACACCACAGGGGGGCGAGCAGTACTTC | CASSSTPQGGEQYF
TRBJ2-4 | TRBV28 | TRBD1 | many | TGTGCCAGCCGAACAGGGGGCGCCGGAAACATTCAGTACTTC | CASRTGGAGNIQYF
TRBJ2-5 | TRBV5-1 | TRBD2 | NA | TGCGCCAGCAGCTTGTCGGGAGGGTCTGAAGAGACCCAGTACTTC | CASSLSGGSEETQYF
TRBJ1-5 | TRBV6-1 | TRBD1 | many | TGTGCCAGCAGAGAAGGACAGGTGATAAATCAGCCCCAGCATTTT | CASREGQVINQPQHF
TRBJ2-2 | TRBV7-2 | NA | few | TGTGCCAGCAGCAGACGGGGGACCGTGAACACCGGGGAGCTGTTTTTT | CASSRRGTVNTGELFF
TRBJ2-1 | TRBV18 | NA | NA | TGTGCCAGCTCACCACCGACGGCAGGGATGATGGAAAATGAGCAGTTCTTC | CASSPPTAGMMENEQFF
TRBJ1-1 | TRBV5-6 | TRBD1 | few | TGTGCCAGCAGCTTGTTGGGACAGAAGATGAACACTGAAGCTTTCTTT | CASSLLGQKMNTEAFF
TRBJ1-6 | TRBV20-1 | NA | few | TGCAGTGGGGCCTCCGGCACAGGGAGTTCACCCCTCCACTTT | CSGASGTGSSPLHF
TRBJ1-4 | TRBV28 | NA | NA | TGTGCCAGCACTGTCAGGCGGGGCTTTCGCACTAATGAAAAACTGTTTTTT | CASTVRRGFRTNEKLFF
TRBJ2-7 | TRBV28 | TRBD1 | NA | TGTGCCAGCAGTTTATGGGGGTTCGCAGGGGGTGGGTACGAGCAGTACTTC | CASSLWGFAGGGYEQYF
TRBJ1-6 | TRBV7-9 | TRBD1 | many | TGTGCCAGCAGCTCCCTGACAGGGCCTAATTCACCCCTCCACTTT | CASSSLTGPNSPLHF
TRBJ2-5 | TRBV28 | TRBD2 | many | TGTGCCAGCAGTCCCCTACCGGGACTAGCGGGAAAGGAGACCCAGTACTTC | CASSPLPGLAGKETQYF
TRBJ2-3 | TRBV5-1 | NA | NA | TGCGCCAGCAGCTACTCCCGACGGGAAAGCACAGATACGCAGTATTTT | CASSYSRRESTDTQYF
TRBJ1-1 | TRBV11-1 | NA | many | TGTGCCAGCAGCCAAGCAACCCAGGTCCCACTGGGGAGTGCTTTCTTT | CASSQATQVPLGSAFF
TRBJ2-1 | TRBV11-2 | NA | many | TGTGCCAGCAGGCCCCTTAAGGGTTTCGGGTACAATGAGCAGTTCTTC | CASRPLKGFGYNEQFF
TRBJ1-1 | TRBV20-1 | TRBD1 | many | TGCAGTGCTAGAGCGGGACAGGGCATCACTGAAGCTTTCTTT | CSARAGQGITEAFF
TRBJ2-3 | TRBV2 | TRBD2 | many | TGTGCCAGCAGTGCCCTGACTAGCGGGACAACCGATACGCAGTATTTT | CASSALTSGTTDTQYF
TRBJ1-5 | TRBV5-1 | NA | NA | TGCGCCAGCACCTTAAGTGAACCGAACAGGGATGCAAATCAGCCCCAGCATTTT | CASTLSEPNRDANQPQHF
TRBJ2-5 | TRBV28 | TRBD2 | NA | TGTGCCAGCAGTTTGGGGACTAGCGGGAGTGAAGAGACCCAGTACTTC | CASSLGTSGSEETQYF
TRBJ2-3 | TRBV7-2 | NA | many | TGTGCCAGCAGTTTACTGACAGCGGGCACAGATACGCAGTATTTT | CASSLLTAGTDTQYF
TRBJ2-1 | TRBV7-9 | TRBD2 | few | TGTGCCAGCAGTTCAGCGGGAGGGCCTTTTAATGAGCAGTTCTTC | CASSSAGGPFNEQFF
TRBJ2-1 | TRBV19 | NA | few | TGTGCCAGTAGTAGAGCTAGCATACAAGGAAAGGCCTACAATGAGCAGTTCTTC | CASSRASIQGKAYNEQFF
TRBJ1-5 | TRBV30 | NA | few | TGTGCCTGGAGTGTTGAAAAACAGCCCCAGCATTTT | CAWSVEKQPQHF
TRBJ1-2 | TRBV3-1 | TRBD1 | once | TGTGCCAGCAGCCACGCAGGGGGCCGTTATGGCTACACCTTC | CASSHAGGRYGYTF
TRBJ2-1 | TRBV18 | NA | NA | TGTGCCAGCTCGTCCTTAGGACACGATGAGCAGTTCTTC | CASSSLGHDEQFF
TRBJ2-5 | TRBV13 | NA | NA | TGTGCCAGCAGCCCTCCGGGCGGCGAGTCCATCGAGACCCAGTACTTC | CASSPPGGESIETQYF
TRBJ2-7 | TRBV7-8 | NA | many | TGTGCCAGCAGCCTGTCTAATAGGAACGAGCAGTACTTC | CASSLSNRNEQYF
TRBJ2-1 | TRBV7-8 | TRBD2 | many | TGTGCCAGCAGCTTAGTGCAGGCTAGCGGATTGGTCAATGAGCAGTTCTTC | CASSLVQASGLVNEQFF